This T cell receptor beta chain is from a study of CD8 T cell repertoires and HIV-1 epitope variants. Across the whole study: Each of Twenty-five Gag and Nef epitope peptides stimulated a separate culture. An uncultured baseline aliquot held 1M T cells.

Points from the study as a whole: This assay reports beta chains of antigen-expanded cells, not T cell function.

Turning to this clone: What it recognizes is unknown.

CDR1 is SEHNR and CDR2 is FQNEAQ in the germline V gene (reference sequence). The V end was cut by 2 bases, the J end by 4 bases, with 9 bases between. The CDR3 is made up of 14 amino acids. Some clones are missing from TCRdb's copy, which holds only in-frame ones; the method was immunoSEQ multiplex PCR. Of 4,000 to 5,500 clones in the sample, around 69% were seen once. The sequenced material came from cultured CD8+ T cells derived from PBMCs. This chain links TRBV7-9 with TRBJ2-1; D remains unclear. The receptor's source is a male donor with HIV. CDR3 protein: CASSLLGSYNEQFF. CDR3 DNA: TGTGCCAGCAGCTTACTAGGTTCGTACAATGAGCAGTTCTTC.